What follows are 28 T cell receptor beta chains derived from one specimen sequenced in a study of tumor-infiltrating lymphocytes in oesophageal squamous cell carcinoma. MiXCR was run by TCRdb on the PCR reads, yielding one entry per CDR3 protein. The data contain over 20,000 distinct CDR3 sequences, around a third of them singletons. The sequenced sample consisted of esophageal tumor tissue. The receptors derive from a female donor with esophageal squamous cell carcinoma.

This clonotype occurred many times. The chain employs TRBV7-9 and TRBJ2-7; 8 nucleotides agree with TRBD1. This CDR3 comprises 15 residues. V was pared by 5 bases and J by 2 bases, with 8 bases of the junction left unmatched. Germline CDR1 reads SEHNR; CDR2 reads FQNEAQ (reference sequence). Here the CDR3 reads CASSLLGTGPYEQYF. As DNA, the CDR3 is TGTGCCAGCAGCCTACTGGGGACAGGTCCCTACGAGCAGTACTTC.

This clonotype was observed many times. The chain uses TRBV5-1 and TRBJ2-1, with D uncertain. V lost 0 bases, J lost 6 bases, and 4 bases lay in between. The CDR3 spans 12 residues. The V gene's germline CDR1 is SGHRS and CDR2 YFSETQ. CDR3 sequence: CASSLAGNEQFF. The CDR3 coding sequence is TGCGCCAGCAGCTTGGCCGGCAATGAGCAGTTCTTC.

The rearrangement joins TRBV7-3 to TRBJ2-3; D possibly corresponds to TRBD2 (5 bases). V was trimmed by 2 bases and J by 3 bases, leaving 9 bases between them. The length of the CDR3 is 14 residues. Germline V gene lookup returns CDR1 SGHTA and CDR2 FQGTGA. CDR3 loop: CASSLLAATDTQYF. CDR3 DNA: TGTGCCAGCAGCTTACTAGCAGCTACAGATACGCAGTATTTT.

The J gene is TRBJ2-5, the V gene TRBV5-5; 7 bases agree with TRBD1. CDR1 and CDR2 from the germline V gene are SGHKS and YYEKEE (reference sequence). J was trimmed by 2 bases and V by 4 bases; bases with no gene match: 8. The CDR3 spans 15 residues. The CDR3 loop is CASSRNRGRQETQYF. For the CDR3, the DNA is TGTGCCAGCAGCAGAAATAGGGGGCGGCAAGAGACCCAGTACTTC.

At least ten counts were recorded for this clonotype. CDR3 nucleotides: TGTGCCAGCAGTTCCCCCAGGGGCTCCACAGATACGCAGTATTTT. Translating gives CASSSPRGSTDTQYF. The chain has TRBV6-1 and TRBJ2-3; the D gene is possibly TRBD1 (6 bases). The germline gives CDR1 MNHNS, CDR2 SASEGT. Trimming took off 5 bases at V and 2 bases at J, with 14 bases between the two ends. The CDR3 length is 15 residues.

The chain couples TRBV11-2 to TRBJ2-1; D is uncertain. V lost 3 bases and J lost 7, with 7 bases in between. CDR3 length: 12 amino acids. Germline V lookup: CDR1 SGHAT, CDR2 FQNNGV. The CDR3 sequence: CASSFPWNEQFF. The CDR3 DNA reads TGTGCCAGCAGCTTTCCGTGGAATGAGCAGTTCTTC.

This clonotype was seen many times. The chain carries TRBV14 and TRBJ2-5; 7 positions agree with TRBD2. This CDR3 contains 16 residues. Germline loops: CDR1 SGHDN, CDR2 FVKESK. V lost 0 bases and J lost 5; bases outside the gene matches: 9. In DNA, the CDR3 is TGTGCCAGCAGCCAAGAATTGGGAGGGCTCGGGGAGACCCAGTACTTC. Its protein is CASSQELGGLGETQYF.

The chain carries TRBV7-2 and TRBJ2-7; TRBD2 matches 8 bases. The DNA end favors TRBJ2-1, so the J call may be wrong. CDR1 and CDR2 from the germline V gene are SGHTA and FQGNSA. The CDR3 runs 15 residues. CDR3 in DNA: TGTGCCAGCAGCGGTTACGGGACTAGAGGCATAGAGCAGTTCTTC. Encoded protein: CASSGYGTRGIEQFF.

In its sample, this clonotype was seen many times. CDR3 nucleotides: TGTGCCAGCGGGGACAGGGTAGATGGCTACACCTTC. It is translated as CASGDRVDGYTF. The rearrangement uses TRBV2 and TRBJ1-2; 9 bases are a match to TRBD1. This CDR3 has 12 residues. Germline CDR1 reads SNHLY; CDR2 reads FYNNEI. Losses at the gene ends were 8 bases for V and 6 bases for J; bases not matched to a gene: 4.

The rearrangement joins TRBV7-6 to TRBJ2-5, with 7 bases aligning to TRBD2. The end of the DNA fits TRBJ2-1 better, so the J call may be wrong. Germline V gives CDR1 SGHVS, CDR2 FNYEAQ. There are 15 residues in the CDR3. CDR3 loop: CASSLDPSGYNEQFF. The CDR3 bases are TGTGCCAGCAGCTTAGACCCTAGCGGATACAATGAGCAGTTCTTC.

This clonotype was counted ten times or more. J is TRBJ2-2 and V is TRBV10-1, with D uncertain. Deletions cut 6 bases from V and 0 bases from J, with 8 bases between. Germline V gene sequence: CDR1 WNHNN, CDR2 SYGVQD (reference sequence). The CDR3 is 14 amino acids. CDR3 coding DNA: TGCGCCAGCAGGAAAGTAGCGAACACCGGGGAGCTGTTTTTT. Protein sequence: CASRKVANTGELFF.

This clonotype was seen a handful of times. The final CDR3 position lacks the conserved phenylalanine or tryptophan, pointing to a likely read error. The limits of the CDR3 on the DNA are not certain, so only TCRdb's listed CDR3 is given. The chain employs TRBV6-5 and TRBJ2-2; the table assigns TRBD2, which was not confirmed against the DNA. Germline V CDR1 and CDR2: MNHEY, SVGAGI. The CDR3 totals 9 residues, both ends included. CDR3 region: CASSYSGLA.

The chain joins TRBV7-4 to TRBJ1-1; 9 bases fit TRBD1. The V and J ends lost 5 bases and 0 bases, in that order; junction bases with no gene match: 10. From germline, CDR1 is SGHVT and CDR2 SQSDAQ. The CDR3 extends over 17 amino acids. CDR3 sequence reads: CASSGERDREMNTEAFF. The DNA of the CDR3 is TGTGCCAGCAGCGGAGAACGGGACAGGGAGATGAACACTGAAGCTTTCTTT.

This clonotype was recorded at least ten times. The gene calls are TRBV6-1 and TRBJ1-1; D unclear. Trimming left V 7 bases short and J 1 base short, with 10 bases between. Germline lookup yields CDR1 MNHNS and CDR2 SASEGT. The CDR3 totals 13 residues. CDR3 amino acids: CASIHSSNTEAFF. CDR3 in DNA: TGTGCCAGCATCCACAGTTCGAACACTGAAGCTTTCTTT.

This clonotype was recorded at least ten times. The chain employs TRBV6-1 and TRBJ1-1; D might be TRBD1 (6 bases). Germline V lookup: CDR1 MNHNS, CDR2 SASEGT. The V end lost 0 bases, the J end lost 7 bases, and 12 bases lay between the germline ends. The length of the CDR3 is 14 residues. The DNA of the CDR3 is TGTGCCAGCAGTGAAGCAAGGACAGTAAATGAAGCTTTCTTT. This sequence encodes CASSEARTVNEAFF.

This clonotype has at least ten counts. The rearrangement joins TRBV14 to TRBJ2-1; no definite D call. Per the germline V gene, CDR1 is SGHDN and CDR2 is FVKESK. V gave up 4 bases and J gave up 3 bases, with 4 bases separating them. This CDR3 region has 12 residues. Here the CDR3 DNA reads TGTGCCAGCAGCCCGTACTACAATGAGCAGTTCTTC. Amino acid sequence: CASSPYYNEQFF.

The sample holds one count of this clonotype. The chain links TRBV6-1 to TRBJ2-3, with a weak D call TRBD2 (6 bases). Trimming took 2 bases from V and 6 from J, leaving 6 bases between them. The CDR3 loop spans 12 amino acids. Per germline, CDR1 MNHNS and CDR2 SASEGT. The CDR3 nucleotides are TGTGCCAGCAGTGAACGGGGGGATACGCAGTATTTT. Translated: CASSERGDTQYF.

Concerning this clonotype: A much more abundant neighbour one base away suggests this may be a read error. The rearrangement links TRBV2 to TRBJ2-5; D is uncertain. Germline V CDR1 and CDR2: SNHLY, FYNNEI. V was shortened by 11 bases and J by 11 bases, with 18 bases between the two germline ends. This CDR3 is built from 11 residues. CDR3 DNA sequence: TGTGCCTGTTCAATTGTTAATGAGCAGTACTTC. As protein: CACSIVNEQYF.

The CDR3 loop is CASSQGGYEQYF. As DNA, the CDR3 is TGTGCCAGCAGCCAAGGGGGCTACGAGCAGTACTTC. The chain is built from TRBV3-1 and TRBJ2-6; D gene ambiguous. With the DNA end fitting TRBJ2-7 better, the J assignment may be wrong. Per the germline V gene, CDR1 is LGHDT and CDR2 is YNNKEL (reference sequence). The length of the CDR3 is 12 residues.

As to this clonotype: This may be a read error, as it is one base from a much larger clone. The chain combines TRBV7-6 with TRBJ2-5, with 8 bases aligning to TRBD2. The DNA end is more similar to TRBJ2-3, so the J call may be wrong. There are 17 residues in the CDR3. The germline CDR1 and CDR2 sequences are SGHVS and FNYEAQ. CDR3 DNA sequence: TGTGCCAGCAGACCCAACGGGGGGGACTATGCCATAGATACGCAGTATTTT. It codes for CASRPNGGDYAIDTQYF.

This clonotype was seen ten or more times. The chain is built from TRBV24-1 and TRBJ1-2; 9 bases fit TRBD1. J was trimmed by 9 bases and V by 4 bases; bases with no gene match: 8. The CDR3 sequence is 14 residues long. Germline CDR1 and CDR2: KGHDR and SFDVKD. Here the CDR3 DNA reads TGTGCCACCAGTGACACTCTGGACAGGGGTAGCTACACCTTC. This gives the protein CATSDTLDRGSYTF.

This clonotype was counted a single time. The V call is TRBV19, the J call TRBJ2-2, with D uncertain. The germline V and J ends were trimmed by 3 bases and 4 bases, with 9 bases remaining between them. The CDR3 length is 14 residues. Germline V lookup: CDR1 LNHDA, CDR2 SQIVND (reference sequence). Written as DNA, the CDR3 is TGTGCCAGTAGTATTAAGGTGATCACCGGGGAGCTGTTTTTT. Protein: CASSIKVITGELFF.

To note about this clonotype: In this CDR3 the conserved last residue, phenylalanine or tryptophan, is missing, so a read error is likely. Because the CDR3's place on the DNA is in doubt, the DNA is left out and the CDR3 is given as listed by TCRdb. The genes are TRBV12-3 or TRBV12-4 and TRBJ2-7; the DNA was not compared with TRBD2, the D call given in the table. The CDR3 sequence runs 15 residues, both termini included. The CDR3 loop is CASSLDGNYGYTFGS.

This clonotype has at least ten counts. CDR3 loop: CASSLSGTSGSEQYF. CDR3 DNA: TGTGCCAGCAGTTTATCCGGGACTAGCGGGAGCGAGCAGTACTTC. The chain uses TRBV6-1 and TRBJ2-7; 14 bases are a match to TRBD2. CDR3 size: 15 residues. The ends lost 5 bases at V and 6 bases at J; junction bases unmatched: 6. Germline CDR1 MNHNS, CDR2 SASEGT.

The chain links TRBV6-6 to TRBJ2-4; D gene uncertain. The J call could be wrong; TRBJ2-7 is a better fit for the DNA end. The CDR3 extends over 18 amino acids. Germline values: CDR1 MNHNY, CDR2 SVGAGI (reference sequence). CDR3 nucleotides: TGTGCCAGCAGTTATGGGCCCCCTGGAACTGACGTCTCCTACGAGCAGTACTTC. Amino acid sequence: CASSYGPPGTDVSYEQYF.

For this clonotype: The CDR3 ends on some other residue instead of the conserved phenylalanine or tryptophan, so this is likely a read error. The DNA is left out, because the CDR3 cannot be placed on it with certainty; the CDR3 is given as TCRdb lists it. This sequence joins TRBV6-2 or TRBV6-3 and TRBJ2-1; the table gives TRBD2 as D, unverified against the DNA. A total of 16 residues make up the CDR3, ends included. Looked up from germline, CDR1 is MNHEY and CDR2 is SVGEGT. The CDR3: CASNRGLAGVVEQYFG.

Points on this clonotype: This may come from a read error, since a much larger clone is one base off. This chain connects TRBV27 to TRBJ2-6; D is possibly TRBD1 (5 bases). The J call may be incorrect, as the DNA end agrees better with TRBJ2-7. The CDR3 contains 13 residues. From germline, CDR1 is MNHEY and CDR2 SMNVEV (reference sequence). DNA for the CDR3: TGTGCCAGCACGGACACCTACTACAATGAGCAGTACTTC. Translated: CASTDTYYNEQYF.

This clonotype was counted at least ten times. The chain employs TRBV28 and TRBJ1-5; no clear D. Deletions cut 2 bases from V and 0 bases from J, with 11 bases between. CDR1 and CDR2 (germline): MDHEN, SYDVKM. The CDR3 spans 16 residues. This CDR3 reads CASSLELFYSNQPQHF. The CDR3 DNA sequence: TGTGCCAGCAGTTTAGAGCTGTTTTATAGCAATCAGCCCCAGCATTTT.